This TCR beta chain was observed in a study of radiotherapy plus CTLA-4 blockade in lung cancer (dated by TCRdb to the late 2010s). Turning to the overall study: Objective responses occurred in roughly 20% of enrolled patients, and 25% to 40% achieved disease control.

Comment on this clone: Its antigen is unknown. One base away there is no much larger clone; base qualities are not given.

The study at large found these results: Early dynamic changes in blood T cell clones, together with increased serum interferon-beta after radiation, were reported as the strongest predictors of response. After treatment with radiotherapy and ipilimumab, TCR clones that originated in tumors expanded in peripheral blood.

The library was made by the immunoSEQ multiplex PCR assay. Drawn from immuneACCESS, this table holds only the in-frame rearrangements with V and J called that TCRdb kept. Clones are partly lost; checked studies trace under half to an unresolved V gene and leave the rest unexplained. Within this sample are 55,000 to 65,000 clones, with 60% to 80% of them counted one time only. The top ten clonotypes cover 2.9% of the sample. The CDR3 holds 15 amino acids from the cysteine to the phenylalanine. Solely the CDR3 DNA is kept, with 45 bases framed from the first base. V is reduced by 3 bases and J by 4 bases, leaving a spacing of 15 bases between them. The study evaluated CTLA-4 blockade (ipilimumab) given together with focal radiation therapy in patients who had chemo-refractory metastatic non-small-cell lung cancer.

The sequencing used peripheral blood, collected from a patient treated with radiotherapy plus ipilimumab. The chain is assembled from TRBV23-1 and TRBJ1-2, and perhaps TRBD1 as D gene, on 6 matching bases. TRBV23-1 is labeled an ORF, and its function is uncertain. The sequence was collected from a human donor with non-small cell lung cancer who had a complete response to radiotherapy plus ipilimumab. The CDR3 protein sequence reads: CASSHRDRQFYGYTF. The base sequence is TGCGCCAGCAGTCACCGTGACAGGCAATTCTATGGCTACACCTTC.